Shown below are 5 T cell receptor beta chains from a single sample sequenced in a study of Graves' ophthalmopathy and Graves' hyperthyroidism. RNA served as the template for amplifying TCR beta CDR3 regions. RT-PCR in the first round used HTBI primers; a second-round multiplex PCR followed. TCRdb independently ran MiXCR on the multiplex PCR reads; one entry per CDR3 protein. The table shows 400,000 to 450,000 distinct CDR3 sequences, with under 25% occurring only once. Material: peripheral blood. These receptor sequences come from a woman between 18 and 29 years old with stable Graves' hyperthyroidism.

This clonotype has a handful of counts. The rearrangement uses TRBV12-3 or TRBV12-4 and TRBJ2-5, with 8 bases matching TRBD1. The V segment lost 6 bases and the J segment 7 bases; nucleotides outside the gene matches: 13. The CDR3 is 15 amino acids. CDR3 coding DNA: TGTGCCAGCAGCCCAACGGGACAGGCGGAGGTGACCCAGTACTTC. This codes for CASSPTGQAEVTQYF.

This chain's CDR3 is CASSLSHPNYGYTF. In nucleotides, the CDR3 is TGTGCCAGCAGCTTATCCCACCCTAACTATGGCTACACCTTC. J is TRBJ1-2 and V is TRBV7-9; D not certain. V was trimmed by 2 bases and J by 0 bases, leaving 7 bases between them. This CDR3 spans 14 amino acids. From germline, CDR1 is SEHNR and CDR2 FQNEAQ (reference sequence).

The chain recombines TRBV28 with TRBJ1-1; 9 positions agree with TRBD1. There are 16 residues in the CDR3. V was pared by 6 bases and J by 0 bases, with 8 bases of the junction left unmatched. Germline assignment: CDR1 MDHEN and CDR2 SYDVKM. Here the CDR3 DNA reads TGTGCCAGCAGCTTAGGACAGGGGCCCCTGAACACTGAAGCTTTCTTT. Protein: CASSLGQGPLNTEAFF.

This clonotype occurred many times. V gene TRBV18 combines with J gene TRBJ2-5, with no clear D. This CDR3 contains 17 residues. Trimming pared 2 bases from V and 0 bases from J, leaving 16 bases between. CDR1 and CDR2 (germline): KGHSH, LQKENI. CDR3 residues: CASSPVLRSAYQETQYF. The CDR3 DNA follows: TGTGCCAGCTCACCAGTTTTACGCTCGGCGTACCAAGAGACCCAGTACTTC.

The rearrangement links TRBV6-2 or TRBV6-3 to TRBJ2-3; 7 nucleotides align to TRBD1. This CDR3 is built from 14 residues. V lost 6 bases and J lost 2; bases outside the gene matches: 5. Germline V lookup: CDR1 MNHEY, CDR2 SVGEGT. As DNA, the CDR3 is TGTGCCAGCAGCCTAGGACAGGCCACAGATACGCAGTATTTT. Its protein product is CASSLGQATDTQYF.